One sample yielded the 3 T cell receptor beta chains listed below, sequenced in a study of shared clonotypes between healthy human individuals. The data were produced by immunoSEQ multiplex PCR, yet TCRdb's version contains in-frame clones alone and is incomplete. The data hold hundreds of thousands of clones, with roughly four fifths observed a single time. Sequenced input: PBMCs. These receptors all stem from a woman in her thirties or forties in good health. Some clones in this sample may be carry-over from other donors' samples.

This rearrangement joins TRBV5-1 to TRBJ2-5, with 15 bases aligning to TRBD2. V shed 0 bases, J shed 5 bases, and the junction held 8 bases outside the gene matches. In germline, CDR1 is SGHRS, CDR2 YFSETQ. CDR3 length equals 18 residues. CDR3 sequence: CASSLGGLAGGPGETQYF. CDR3 coding DNA: TGCGCCAGCAGCTTGGGAGGACTAGCGGGAGGGCCAGGGGAGACCCAGTACTTC.

This chain links TRBV30 with TRBJ2-3, with TRBD1 identical over 8 bases. The CDR3 is made up of 14 amino acids. V trimming: 6 bases; J trimming: 5 bases; junction bases outside the gene matches: 10. In germline, CDR1 is GTSNPN, CDR2 SVGIG (reference sequence). The CDR3 DNA is TGTGCCTGTCTGCAGGGGGCAGGTGGAGATACGCAGTATTTT. Amino acid sequence: CACLQGAGGDTQYF.

The chain has TRBV15 and TRBJ1-1; D gene uncertain. From germline, CDR1 is LNHNV and CDR2 YYDKDF (reference sequence). V was cut by 0 bases and J by 10 bases, with 12 bases left in between. CDR3 length equals 13 residues. The chain's CDR3 is CATSRDLRAPAFF. The CDR3 DNA is TGTGCCACCAGCAGAGACCTTCGGGCTCCAGCTTTCTTT.